The 28 T cell receptor beta chains given below trace back to one sample, sequenced in a study of T cell changes during pregnancy in multiple sclerosis. The table came from immunoSEQ multiplex PCR; TCRdb's copy has only in-frame clones and leaves some out. Of 15,000 or so clones detected, 88% appear once; the ten largest clones hold around 12%. Source: CD8+ T cells from peripheral blood mononuclear cells, taken after pregnancy. The receptors stem from a female donor in good health, enrolled as a control in a pregnancy study.

The gene calls are TRBV12-5 and TRBJ1-1; D not resolved. The CDR3 contains 12 residues. Germline values: CDR1 LGHNT, CDR2 FRNRAP. Trimming stripped 5 bases from V and 3 bases from J, with 7 bases between. CDR3 loop: CASGPVYTEAFF. The DNA for the CDR3 is TGTGCTAGTGGTCCCGTTTACACTGAAGCTTTCTTT.

V and J are TRBV6-5 and TRBJ2-1; D possibly corresponds to TRBD2 (6 bases). Germline loops: CDR1 MNHEY, CDR2 SVGAGI. V was trimmed by 6 bases and J by 5 bases, leaving 14 bases between them. The CDR3 has 14 amino acids. CDR3 sequence reads: CASRLGTGHNEQFF. CDR3 DNA: TGTGCCAGCAGACTGGGGACTGGCCACAATGAGCAGTTCTTC.

For the CDR3, the DNA is TGTGCCAGCAGCTTGGGAGGGCGAAAACTGTTTTTT. The encoded protein is CASSLGGRKLFF. The rearrangement joins TRBV13 to TRBJ1-4; no clear D gene. The germline CDR1 and CDR2 sequences are PRHDT and FYEKMQ (reference sequence). Trimming removed 3 bases at V and 10 bases at J, with 9 bases between. This CDR3 contains 12 residues.

This clone was counted only a few times. The V call is TRBV6-1, the J call TRBJ2-7, with TRBD1 matching over 10 bases. From germline, CDR1 is MNHNS and CDR2 SASEGT. CDR3 length equals 15 residues. The J segment lost 7 bases and the V segment lost 1 base, leaving 7 bases of the junction unmatched. CDR3 in DNA: TGTGCCAGCAGTGAAGAGACAGGGGGCGCGGAAGAGCAGTACTTC. It codes for CASSEETGGAEEQYF.

This chain connects TRBV6-4 to TRBJ2-3; 7 bases agree with TRBD1. The CDR3 spans 16 residues. The ends lost 6 bases at V and 2 bases at J; junction bases unmatched: 11. Germline CDR1 MRHNA, CDR2 SNTAGT. The CDR3 DNA is TGTGCCAGCAGCCCTCGGGACAGCAGCTACACAGATACGCAGTATTTT. This encodes CASSPRDSSYTDTQYF.

The chain combines TRBV6-5 with TRBJ2-1; 7 bases match TRBD1. V shed 4 bases and J 6 bases; nucleotides not matched to a gene: 6. CDR3 length equals 14 residues. CDR1 and CDR2 (germline): MNHEY, SVGAGI. For the CDR3, the DNA is TGTGCCAGCAGTTCACAGGGGATCGGCAATGAGCAGTTCTTC. Translating gives CASSSQGIGNEQFF.

This clone was found a few times. The CDR3 sequence: CASGTLAGVISEQFF. The CDR3 DNA is TGTGCCAGTGGGACACTAGCGGGAGTAATCAGTGAGCAGTTCTTC. The genes are TRBV6-5 and TRBJ2-1, with 11 bases matching TRBD2. The germline CDR1 and CDR2 sequences are MNHEY and SVGAGI. The CDR3 is 15 residues long. With V trimmed by 9 bases and J by 9 bases, 13 bases remained unmatched.

The chain carries TRBV6-1 and TRBJ2-2; possible D gene TRBD2, 6 bases. Trimming left V 2 bases short and J 7 bases short, with 26 bases between. The CDR3 loop spans 19 amino acids. The germline gives CDR1 MNHNS, CDR2 SASEGT. CDR3 DNA: TGTGCCAGCAGTGAATTCATTCGTCCGACCGGAGGGCCCGGCGGGGAGCTGTTTTTT. Translating gives CASSEFIRPTGGPGGELFF.

This clone was seen more than once but under ten times. The chain links TRBV11-2 to TRBJ2-1, with 7 bases matching TRBD2. The CDR3 sequence is 15 residues long. Losses at the gene ends were 4 bases for V and 7 bases for J; bases not matched to a gene: 10. Germline CDR1 and CDR2: SGHAT and FQNNGV. CDR3 in amino acids: CASSSDGTTGNEQFF. In DNA form, the CDR3 reads TGTGCCAGCAGCTCAGACGGGACTACCGGGAATGAGCAGTTCTTC.

This clone was observed once. J is TRBJ1-1 and V is TRBV5-3, with D possibly matching TRBD1 (5 bases). TRBV5-3 is an open reading frame whose function is uncertain. CDR3 length equals 17 residues. V lost 0 bases and J 0 bases, leaving 15 bases between the germline ends. DNA for the CDR3: TGTGCCAGAAGCTTGGGACAGAGACATCTTATGAACACTGAAGCTTTCTTT. Amino acids: CARSLGQRHLMNTEAFF.

V is TRBV6-4 and J is TRBJ1-6; the D gene is possibly TRBD1 (5 bases). The CDR3 has 15 amino acids. The V gene's germline CDR1 is MRHNA and CDR2 SNTAGT. V was cut by 1 base and J by 5 bases, with 9 bases left in between. CDR3 nucleotides: TGTGCCAGCAGTGACTTGGGGGGGGATAATTCACCCCTCCACTTT. Protein sequence: CASSDLGGDNSPLHF.

The rearrangement joins TRBV19 to TRBJ2-7; D remains ambiguous. This CDR3 is 12 amino acids long. CDR1 LNHDA and CDR2 SQIVND come from the germline V gene (reference sequence). Deletions cut 4 bases from V and 5 bases from J, with 9 bases between. The CDR3 bases are TGTGCCAGTAGTAATGGCGGAGACGAGCAGTACTTC. This translates into CASSNGGDEQYF. Filled out from reference TRBV19 and TRBJ2-7, the complete variable domain reads DGGITQSPKYLFRKEGQNVTLSCEQNLNHDAMYWYRQDPGQGLRLIYYSQIVNDFQKGDIAEGYSVSREKKESFPLTVTSAQKNPTAFYLCASSNGGDEQYFGPGTRLTVT.

This chain joins TRBV29-1 and TRBJ1-2; D possibly corresponds to TRBD1 (5 bases). The CDR3 is 14 amino acids. V lost 7 bases and J 3 bases, leaving 18 bases between the germline ends. Germline V lookup: CDR1 SQVTM, CDR2 ANQGSEA. CDR3 nucleotides: TGCAGCGCCGGGGGAGGGGCAATTGACTATGGCTACACCTTC. Protein: CSAGGGAIDYGYTF.

The chain couples TRBV4-1 to TRBJ2-7, with D maybe TRBD2 (7 bases). Per the germline V gene, CDR1 is MGHRA and CDR2 is YSYEKL. V was cut by 4 bases and J by 5 bases, with 15 bases left in between. The CDR3 has 14 amino acids. The CDR3 loop is CASSPAGGLNEQYF. DNA of the CDR3: TGCGCCAGCAGCCCGGCCGGGGGGCTCAACGAGCAGTACTTC.

This clone showed up just once. The rearrangement uses TRBV27 and TRBJ2-1; unclear D gene. Trimming cost V 6 bases and J 5 bases, with 11 bases left between them. Germline CDR1 reads MNHEY; CDR2 reads SMNVEV (reference sequence). The CDR3 length is 13 residues. For the CDR3, the DNA is TGTGCCAGCAGCCTCGCCCTAAACAATGAGCAGTTCTTC. Its protein is CASSLALNNEQFF.

The CDR3: CASSLRSSYEQYF. The CDR3, as DNA: TGTGCCAGCAGCTTGAGGAGTTCCTACGAGCAGTACTTC. J is TRBJ2-7 and V is TRBV5-4, with D unclear. The CDR3 contains 13 residues. V lost 1 base and J lost 1, with 6 bases in between. The germline V gene encodes CDR1 SGHNT and CDR2 YYREEE (reference sequence).

V and J are TRBV5-3 and TRBJ1-1; tentative D call: TRBD1 (6 bases). TRBV5-3 is given ORF status, its function remaining uncertain. This CDR3 comprises 16 residues. Trimming pared 4 bases from V and 1 base from J, leaving 17 bases between. CDR3 protein: CARSTRHRTANTEAFF. The DNA of the CDR3 is TGTGCCAGAAGCACCAGGCACCGGACAGCGAACACTGAAGCTTTCTTT.

V and J are TRBV4-2 and TRBJ2-7; D perhaps matches TRBD2 (5 bases). The CDR3 is made up of 15 amino acids. Trimming took 0 bases from V and 1 from J, leaving 10 bases between them. From germline, CDR1 is LGHNA and CDR2 YNFKEQ. In DNA form, the CDR3 reads TGTGCCAGCAGCCAAGAGGTGGGAGTTTCCTACGAGCAGTACTTC. The encoded protein is CASSQEVGVSYEQYF.

The chain employs TRBV7-9 and TRBJ1-5; the D is unclear. Germline-derived CDR1 and CDR2 are SEHNR and FQNEAQ (reference sequence). The CDR3 runs to 14 residues. The ends were cut back, 1 base at V and 4 bases at J, with 8 bases in the middle. CDR3 residues: CASSLVGENQPQHF. CDR3 nucleotides: TGTGCCAGCAGCTTAGTCGGGGAGAATCAGCCCCAGCATTTT.

The chain combines TRBV6-4 with TRBJ1-3; D ambiguous. This CDR3 region has 14 residues. Trimming stripped 3 bases from V and 0 bases from J, with 6 bases between. Germline CDR1 and CDR2: MRHNA and SNTAGT. CDR3 region: CASSEGPSGNTIYF. As DNA, the CDR3 is TGTGCCAGCAGTGAGGGCCCCTCTGGAAACACCATATATTTT.

This clone was observed a handful of times. The chain is built from TRBV6-1 and TRBJ2-2; 10 bases are a match to TRBD1. The CDR3 covers 15 residues. Germline CDR1 MNHNS, CDR2 SASEGT. With 6 bases clipped from V and 3 bases from J, the junction kept 4 bases outside the gene matches. Here the CDR3 DNA reads TGTGCCAGCAGGGCCGGGACAGGGGACACCGGGGAGCTGTTTTTT. Translating it yields CASRAGTGDTGELFF.

The chain carries TRBV19 and TRBJ1-5, with D possibly matching TRBD1 (5 bases). The CDR3 sequence is 15 residues long. Germline V gene lookup returns CDR1 LNHDA and CDR2 SQIVND (reference sequence). V gave up 3 bases and J gave up 1 base, with 10 bases separating them. The chain's CDR3 is CASSITGESNQPQHF. CDR3 sequence (DNA): TGTGCCAGTAGTATCACGGGGGAGAGCAATCAGCCCCAGCATTTT.

A few counts support this clone. The V and J genes are TRBV4-2 and TRBJ2-1, with TRBD2 matching over 7 bases. CDR1 is LGHNA and CDR2 is YNFKEQ in the germline V gene. J lost 6 bases, V lost 4 bases, and 6 bases had no gene match. The CDR3 has 14 residues. CDR3 bases: TGTGCCAGCAGCCGCGGGAGCGAAGGCAATGAGCAGTTCTTC. It encodes CASSRGSEGNEQFF.

This rearrangement joins TRBV15 to TRBJ2-1, with TRBD2 identical over 12 bases. The CDR3 runs to 17 residues. CDR1 and CDR2 from the germline V gene are LNHNV and YYDKDF (reference sequence). Trimming took 4 bases from V and 8 from J; bases not matched to a gene: 12. The CDR3 is CATSTRTSGIKGYEQFF. In DNA form, the CDR3 reads TGTGCCACCAGCACCCGGACTAGCGGGATCAAAGGGTATGAGCAGTTCTTC.

This chain uses TRBV29-1 with TRBJ1-2; the D is unclear. Germline V lookup: CDR1 SQVTM, CDR2 ANQGSEA. Trimming took 0 bases from V and 8 from J, leaving 19 bases between them. The length of the CDR3 is 15 residues. The CDR3 DNA is TGCAGCGTTGAAGAAATGGGGAGCGACTCGGGGGGCTACACCTTC. The encoded protein is CSVEEMGSDSGGYTF.

The genes are TRBV6-1 and TRBJ2-2; TRBD1 matches 9 bases. Germline V lookup: CDR1 MNHNS, CDR2 SASEGT. The ends lost 8 bases at V and 3 bases at J; junction bases unmatched: 4. The CDR3 extends over 14 amino acids. The CDR3 sequence is CASGTGLDTGELFF. Written as DNA, the CDR3 is TGTGCCAGCGGGACAGGGCTCGACACCGGGGAGCTGTTTTTT.

The rearrangement uses TRBV11-3 and TRBJ2-1; 7 bases match TRBD2. The germline V gene encodes CDR1 SGHNT and CDR2 YENEEA. V lost 5 bases to trimming and J lost 11 bases; unmatched junction nucleotides: 9. The CDR3 loop spans 13 amino acids. The CDR3 nucleotides read TGTGCCAGCAGCGTATACCCTAGCGGACAGCAGTTCTTC. It translates to CASSVYPSGQQFF.

The chain carries TRBV7-9 and TRBJ1-2; 10 nucleotides agree with TRBD1. V trimming: 4 bases; J trimming: 2 bases; junction bases outside the gene matches: 4. The CDR3 sequence is 15 residues long. Germline V gene data show CDR1 as SEHNR and CDR2 as FQNEAQ (reference sequence). Here the CDR3 DNA reads TGTGCCAGCAGCTCCGGGACAGGGGTAAACTATGGCTACACCTTC. This codes for CASSSGTGVNYGYTF.